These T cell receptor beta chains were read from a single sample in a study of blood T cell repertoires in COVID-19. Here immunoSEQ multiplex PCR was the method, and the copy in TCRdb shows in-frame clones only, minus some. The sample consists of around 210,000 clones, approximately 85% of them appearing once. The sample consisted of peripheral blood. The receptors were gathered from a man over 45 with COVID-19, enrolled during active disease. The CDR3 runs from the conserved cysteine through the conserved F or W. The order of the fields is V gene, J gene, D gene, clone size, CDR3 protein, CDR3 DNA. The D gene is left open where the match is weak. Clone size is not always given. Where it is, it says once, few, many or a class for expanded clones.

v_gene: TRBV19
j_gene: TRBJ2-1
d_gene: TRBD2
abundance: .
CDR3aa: CATKAGRYNEQFF
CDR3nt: TGTGCCACTAAAGCGGGACGCTACAATGAGCAGTTCTTC

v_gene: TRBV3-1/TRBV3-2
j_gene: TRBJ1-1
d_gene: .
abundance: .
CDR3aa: CASSQEIKQGEAFF
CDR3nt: TGTGCCAGCAGCCAAGAAATCAAACAGGGTGAAGCTTTCTTT

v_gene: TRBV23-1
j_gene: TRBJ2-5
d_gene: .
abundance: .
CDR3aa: CASSFKRKQPREQTQYF
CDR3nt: TGCGCCAGCAGCTTCAAACGTAAACAGCCCCGTGAGCAGACCCAGTACTTC

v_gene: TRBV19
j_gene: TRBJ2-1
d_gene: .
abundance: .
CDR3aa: CASSPGGLYNEQFF
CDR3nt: TGTGCCAGTAGTCCGGGGGGCCTCTACAATGAGCAGTTCTTC

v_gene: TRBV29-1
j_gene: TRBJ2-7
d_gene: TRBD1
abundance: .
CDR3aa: CSAARGLEQYF
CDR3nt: TGCAGCGCCGCTAGGGGGCTCGAGCAGTACTTC

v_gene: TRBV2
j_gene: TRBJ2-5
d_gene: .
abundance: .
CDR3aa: CASKNRGETQYF
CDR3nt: TGTGCCAGCAAAAACCGGGGAGAGACCCAGTACTTC

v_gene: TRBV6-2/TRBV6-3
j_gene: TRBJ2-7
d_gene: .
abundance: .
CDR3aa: CASSYSIRTDYEQYF
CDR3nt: TGTGCCAGCAGTTACTCGATTAGGACAGACTACGAGCAGTACTTC

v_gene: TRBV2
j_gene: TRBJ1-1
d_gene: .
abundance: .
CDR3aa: CASSLLRGNAFF
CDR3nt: TGTGCCAGCAGTCTTCTACGGGGGAACGCTTTCTTT

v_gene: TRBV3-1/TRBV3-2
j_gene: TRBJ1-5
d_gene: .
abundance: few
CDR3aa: CASSQGWAGIYAQPQHF
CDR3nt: TGTGCCAGCAGCCAAGGGTGGGCAGGGATTTATGCTCAGCCCCAGCATTTT

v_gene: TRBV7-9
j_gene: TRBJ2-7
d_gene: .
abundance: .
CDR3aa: CASSLAGHTYEQYF
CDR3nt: TGTGCCAGCAGCTTAGCGGGACACACCTACGAGCAGTACTTC

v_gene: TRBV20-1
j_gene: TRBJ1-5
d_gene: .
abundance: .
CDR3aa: CSASVGGKPQHF
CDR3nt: TGCAGTGCTAGTGTGGGGGGGAAGCCCCAGCATTTT